This TCR beta chain was sequenced for a study of cytomegalovirus exposure and HLA in healthy donors. Study overall: Most donors, 80% to 90% of roughly 400 genotyped, fell in the Caucasian-associated ancestry cluster. Study findings and constraints: It was reported that the classifier diagnosed cytomegalovirus status with high specificity and sensitivity in both the original and validation cohorts.

Points on this clone: Its antigen is not known.

The CDR3 is 16 residues long. The J segment lost 5 bases and the V segment lost 4 bases, leaving 5 bases of the junction unmatched. The germline V gene encodes CDR1 MNHEY and CDR2 SMNVEV (reference sequence). Use of 60 Vbeta and 13 Jbeta primers characterized the PCR. Method: immunoSEQ multiplex PCR; TCRdb's copy keeps in-frame clones and lacks some. The sample carries 200,000 or so clones, 60% to 85% recorded once. The specimen sequenced was PBMCs. This TCR was sampled from a man aged 40-49 years in good health and CMV-seronegative. V gene TRBV27 combines with J gene TRBJ2-3, with 14 bases matching TRBD2. The CDR3 spells CASSSGTSGRRDTQYF. In nucleotides, the CDR3 is TGTGCCAGCAGTTCGGGGACTAGCGGGAGAAGAGATACGCAGTATTTT.